Following are 8 T cell receptor beta chains from one sample sequenced in a study of brain T cells in children with intractable seizures. This sample's time point: blood from clinic visit 5 months post-surgery; TSC patient then seizure free. Measured with immunoSEQ multiplex PCR; TCRdb has only the in-frame clones, and not every one. The sample comprises hundreds of thousands of clones, about 93% of which are singletons, and approximately 5% rests with the top ten. The sequencing used peripheral blood, collected more than 4 months after surgery. Every receptor here comes from a boy under three years old with tuberous sclerosis and intractable seizures.

The chain is built from TRBV7-3 and TRBJ1-1, with D perhaps TRBD1 (5 bases). Deletions cut 2 bases from V and 5 bases from J, with 9 bases between. The CDR3 loop spans 13 amino acids. The V gene's germline CDR1 is SGHTA and CDR2 FQGTGA. DNA of the CDR3: TGTGCCAGCAGCTTACTCCAGGGAACTGAAGCTTTCTTT. This translates into CASSLLQGTEAFF.

The chain recombines TRBV5-1 with TRBJ2-5; unclear D gene. Trimming left V 1 base short and J 5 bases short, with 12 bases between. In germline, CDR1 is SGHRS, CDR2 YFSETQ. The CDR3 is made up of 14 amino acids. This CDR3 is CASSLYPGRETQYF. In DNA form, the CDR3 reads TGCGCCAGCAGCTTGTACCCCGGCCGGGAGACCCAGTACTTC.

The chain has TRBV9 and TRBJ2-1; 14 bases are shared with TRBD2. The germline V gene has CDR1 SGDLS and CDR2 YYNGEE. The CDR3 contains 15 residues. Trimming cost V 0 bases and J 8 bases; bases outside gene matches: 1. The CDR3 DNA reads as TGTGCCAGCAGCGTAGAGGGACTAGCGGGGGATGAGCAGTTCTTC. Its translation: CASSVEGLAGDEQFF.

The rearrangement uses TRBV19 and TRBJ1-5, with D unclear. Germline CDR1 and CDR2: LNHDA and SQIVND (reference sequence). Trimming shortened V by 3 bases and J by 2 bases, and 8 bases separated the two germline ends. CDR3 length equals 14 residues. The CDR3 here is CASSILMGNQPQHF. CDR3 nucleotides: TGTGCCAGTAGTATTTTAATGGGCAATCAGCCCCAGCATTTT.

The chain uses TRBV6-5 and TRBJ2-5, with D possibly matching TRBD2 (7 bases). The CDR3 sequence is 13 residues long. The germline V gene encodes CDR1 MNHEY and CDR2 SVGAGI. Trimming stripped 6 bases from V and 4 bases from J, with 12 bases between. CDR3 in amino acids: CASSRGAGETQYF. CDR3 DNA: TGTGCCAGCAGCCGGGGGGCGGGAGAGACCCAGTACTTC.

The V gene is TRBV7-9, the J gene TRBJ2-7; 9 bases fit TRBD1. This CDR3 is 14 amino acids long. In germline, CDR1 is SEHNR, CDR2 FQNEAQ (reference sequence). V lost 5 bases, J lost 2 bases, and 4 bases stayed unmatched. Here the CDR3 reads CASSPGTGTYEQYF. The CDR3 coding sequence is TGTGCCAGCAGCCCCGGGACAGGGACCTACGAGCAGTACTTC.

The chain couples TRBV9 to TRBJ2-6, with D unclear. Looked up from germline, CDR1 is SGDLS and CDR2 is YYNGEE. The CDR3 covers 15 residues. V lost 0 bases, J lost 0 bases, and 4 bases lay in between. CDR3 sequence: CASSVGDSGANVLTF. Here the CDR3 DNA reads TGTGCCAGCAGCGTAGGGGACTCTGGGGCCAACGTCCTGACTTTC.

The rearrangement joins TRBV5-1 to TRBJ2-5; D not certain. Looked up from germline, CDR1 is SGHRS and CDR2 is YFSETQ. V lost 2 bases to trimming and J lost 5 bases, with 13 bases between them. This CDR3 contains 14 residues. The CDR3 sequence is CASSFLDRYETQYF. The DNA of the CDR3 is TGCGCCAGCAGCTTCCTAGACCGATATGAGACCCAGTACTTC.